A single sample gave rise to the 8 T cell receptor beta chains below, sequenced in a study of blood T cell repertoires in COVID-19. Measured with immunoSEQ multiplex PCR; TCRdb has only the in-frame clones, and not every one. The sample records a few hundred thousand clones, more than 75% being singletons. Sequencing used PBMCs or T cells enriched from blood (not recorded which). The receptors originated from a woman between 45 and 60 years old who had been exposed to COVID-19.

The rearrangement joins TRBV12-5 to TRBJ2-3; 8 nucleotides line up with TRBD2. After removal of 2 bases from V and 6 bases from J, the junction contained 25 bases not matched to a gene. The CDR3 spans 21 residues. Germline V gives CDR1 LGHNT, CDR2 FRNRAP. The chain's CDR3 is CASGLKASSGDFLTRVDTQYF. The DNA for the CDR3 is TGTGCTAGTGGTTTGAAGGCGAGTAGCGGGGACTTCCTCACGCGGGTGGATACGCAGTATTTT.

The chain couples TRBV7-5 to TRBJ1-1; TRBD1 is taken as the D call from the table, unchecked against the DNA. TRBV7-5 is a pseudogene. The CDR3 has 18 amino acids. The CDR3 region is CVRSSLCGTGKSITEAFF. As DNA, the CDR3 is TGTGTCAGAAGCTCCCTATGCGGGACAGGGAAGTCGATCACTGAAGCTTTCTTT.

This chain joins TRBV9 and TRBJ2-3; maybe TRBD2 (6 bases). With 0 bases removed from V and 2 bases from J, the gap between germline ends came to 22 bases. Germline values: CDR1 SGDLS, CDR2 YYNGEE. This CDR3 contains 19 residues. The CDR3 sequence is CASSVGLGGAVPSTDTQYF. DNA of the CDR3: TGTGCCAGCAGCGTAGGACTGGGAGGAGCGGTGCCTTCCACAGATACGCAGTATTTT.

This clone was counted only a few times. The CDR3 sequence is CAISESDSSYQPQHF. The CDR3 DNA sequence: TGTGCCATCAGTGAGTCAGACAGCAGTTATCAGCCCCAGCATTTT. The J gene is TRBJ1-5, the V gene TRBV10-3; D is possibly TRBD1 (5 bases). This CDR3 has 15 residues. V shed 0 bases and J shed 5 bases, with 11 bases lying between them. Per germline, CDR1 ENHRY and CDR2 SYGVKD.

This clone occurred a few times. The chain links TRBV4-3 to TRBJ2-5; D is undetermined. Germline-derived CDR1 and CDR2 are LGHNA and YSLEER. The CDR3 has 13 amino acids. The ends were cut back, 5 bases at V and 6 bases at J, with 13 bases in the middle. CDR3 amino acids: CASSGQRFKTQYF. DNA for the CDR3: TGCGCCAGCAGCGGGCAGAGATTTAAGACCCAGTACTTC.

V and J are TRBV19 and TRBJ1-3; possible D gene TRBD1, 5 bases. Per the germline V gene, CDR1 is LNHDA and CDR2 is SQIVND (reference sequence). Deletions cut 9 bases from V and 5 bases from J, with 14 bases between. The CDR3 extends over 13 amino acids. The CDR3 sequence is CASSTGERNTIYF. The CDR3 DNA is TGTGCCAGCTCAACGGGGGAACGAAACACCATATATTTT.

The chain recombines TRBV19 with TRBJ1-5, with 9 bases matching TRBD1. The germline gives CDR1 LNHDA, CDR2 SQIVND (reference sequence). This CDR3 comprises 15 residues. Losses at the gene ends were 4 bases for V and 4 bases for J; bases not matched to a gene: 5. CDR3 nucleotide sequence: TGTGCCAGTAGTAAATCGGACAGGGGTAATCAGCCCCAGCATTTT. Amino acid sequence: CASSKSDRGNQPQHF.

This chain joins TRBV5-1 and TRBJ2-2, with TRBD2 matching over 8 bases. Trimming took 2 bases from V and 6 from J; bases not matched to a gene: 9. In germline, CDR1 is SGHRS, CDR2 YFSETQ. This CDR3 has 16 amino acids. CDR3 bases: TGCGCCAGCAGCTTACCGGGACTAGAAGGCCCCGGGGAGCTGTTTTTT. Residues: CASSLPGLEGPGELFF.